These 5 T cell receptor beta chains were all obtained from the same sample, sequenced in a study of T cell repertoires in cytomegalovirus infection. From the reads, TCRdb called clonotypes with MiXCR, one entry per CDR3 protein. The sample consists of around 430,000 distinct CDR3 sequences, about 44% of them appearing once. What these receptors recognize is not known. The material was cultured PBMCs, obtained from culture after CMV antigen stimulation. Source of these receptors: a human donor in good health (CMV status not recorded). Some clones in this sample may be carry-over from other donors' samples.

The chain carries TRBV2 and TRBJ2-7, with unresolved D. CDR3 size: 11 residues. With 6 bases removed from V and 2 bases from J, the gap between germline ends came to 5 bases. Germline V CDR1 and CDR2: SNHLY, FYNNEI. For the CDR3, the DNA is TGTGCCAGCAGAGATGCCTACGAGCAGTACTTC. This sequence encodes CASRDAYEQYF.

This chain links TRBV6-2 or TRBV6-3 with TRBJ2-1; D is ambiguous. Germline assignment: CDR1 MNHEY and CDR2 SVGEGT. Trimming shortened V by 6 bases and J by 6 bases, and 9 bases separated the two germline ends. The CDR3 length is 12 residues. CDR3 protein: CASSRALNEQFF. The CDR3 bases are TGTGCCAGCAGCCGGGCGCTCAATGAGCAGTTCTTC.

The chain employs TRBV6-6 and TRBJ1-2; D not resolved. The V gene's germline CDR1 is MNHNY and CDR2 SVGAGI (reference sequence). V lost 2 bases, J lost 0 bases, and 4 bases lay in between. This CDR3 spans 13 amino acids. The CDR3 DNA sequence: TGTGCCAGCAGTTACCAGGCTAACTATGGCTACACCTTC. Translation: CASSYQANYGYTF.

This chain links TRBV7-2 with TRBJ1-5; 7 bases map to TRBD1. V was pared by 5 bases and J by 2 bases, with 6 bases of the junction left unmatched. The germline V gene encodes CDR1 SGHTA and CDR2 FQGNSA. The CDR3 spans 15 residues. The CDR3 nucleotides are TGTGCCAGCAGCCGACAGGGAGGTGGCAATCAGCCCCAGCATTTT. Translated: CASSRQGGGNQPQHF. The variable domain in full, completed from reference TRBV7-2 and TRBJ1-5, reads GAGVSQSPSNKVTEKGKDVELRCDPISGHTALYWYRQSLGQGLEFLIYFQGNSAPDKSGLPSDRFSAERTGGSVSTLTIQRTQQEDSAVYLCASSRQGGGNQPQHFGDGTRLSIL.

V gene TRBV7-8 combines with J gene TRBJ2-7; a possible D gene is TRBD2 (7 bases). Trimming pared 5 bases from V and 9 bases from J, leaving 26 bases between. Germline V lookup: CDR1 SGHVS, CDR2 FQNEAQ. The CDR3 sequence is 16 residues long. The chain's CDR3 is CASSPSPGGPLGVQYF. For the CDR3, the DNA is TGTGCCAGCAGCCCATCGCCCGGGGGGCCTTTGGGTGTGCAGTACTTC.